This T cell receptor (beta chain) was sequenced for a study of T cells after yellow fever vaccination. Trimming removed 7 bases at V and 0 bases at J, with 10 bases between. Germline loops: CDR1 MNHEY, CDR2 SMNVEV (reference sequence). The CDR3 has 14 residues. From the 5' RACE reads, TCRdb called clonotypes with MiXCR, one entry per CDR3 protein. The profile covers under 700,000 distinct CDR3 sequences, with around a sixth appearing a single time and roughly a sixth taken by the ten largest. The material sequenced was PBMCs, taken roughly 5 days after the first yellow fever vaccination. The clonotype originates from a man between 18 and 35 years old who received the YFV17D yellow fever vaccine. The chain links TRBV27 to TRBJ1-5, with TRBD1 as a possible D gene (6 bases). CDR3: CASKQGYSNQPQHF. In DNA, the CDR3 is TGTGCCAGCAAACAGGGCTATAGCAATCAGCCCCAGCATTTT.